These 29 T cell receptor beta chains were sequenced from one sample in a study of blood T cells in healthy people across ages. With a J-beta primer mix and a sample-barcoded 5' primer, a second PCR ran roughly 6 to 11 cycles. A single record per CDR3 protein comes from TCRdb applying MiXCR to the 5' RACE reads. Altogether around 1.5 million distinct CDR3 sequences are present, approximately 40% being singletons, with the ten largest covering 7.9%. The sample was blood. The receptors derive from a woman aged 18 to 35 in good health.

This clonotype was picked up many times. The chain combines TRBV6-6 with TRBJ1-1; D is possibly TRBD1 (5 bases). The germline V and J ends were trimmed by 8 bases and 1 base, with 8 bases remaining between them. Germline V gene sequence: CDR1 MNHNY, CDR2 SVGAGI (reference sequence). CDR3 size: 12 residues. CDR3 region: CASRGGNTEAFF. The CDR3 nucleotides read TGTGCCAGCCGGGGGGGGAACACTGAAGCTTTCTTT.

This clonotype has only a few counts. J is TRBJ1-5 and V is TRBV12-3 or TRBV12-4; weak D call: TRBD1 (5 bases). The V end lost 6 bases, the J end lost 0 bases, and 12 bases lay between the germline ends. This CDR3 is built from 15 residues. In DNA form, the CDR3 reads TGTGCCAGCAGACCCGACGGGGGTAGCAATCAGCCCCAGCATTTT. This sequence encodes CASRPDGGSNQPQHF.

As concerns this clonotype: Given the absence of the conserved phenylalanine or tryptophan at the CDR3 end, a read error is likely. CDR3 residues: CSGQRGTGPYNEQFL. CDR3 bases: TGCAGCGGGCAACGCGGGACAGGGCCTTACAATGAGCAGTTCCTC. The chain employs TRBV29-1 and TRBJ2-1, with 9 positions matching TRBD1. The CDR3 has 15 residues. Germline values: CDR1 SQVTM, CDR2 ANQGSEA. V was pared by 7 bases and J by 4 bases, with 11 bases of the junction left unmatched.

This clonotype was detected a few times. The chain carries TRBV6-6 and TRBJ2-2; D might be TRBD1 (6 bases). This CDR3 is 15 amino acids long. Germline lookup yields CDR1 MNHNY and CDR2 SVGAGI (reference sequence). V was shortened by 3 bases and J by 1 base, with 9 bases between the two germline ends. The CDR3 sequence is CASSYQQGNTGELFF. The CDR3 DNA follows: TGTGCCAGCAGTTATCAACAGGGGAACACCGGGGAGCTGTTTTTT.

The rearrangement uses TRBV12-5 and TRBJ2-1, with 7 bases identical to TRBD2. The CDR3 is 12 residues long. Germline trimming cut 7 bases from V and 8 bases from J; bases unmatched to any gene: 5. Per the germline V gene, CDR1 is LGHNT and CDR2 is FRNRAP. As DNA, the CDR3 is TGTGCTAGTGAAGCGGGAATCTATGAGCAGTTCTTC. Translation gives CASEAGIYEQFF. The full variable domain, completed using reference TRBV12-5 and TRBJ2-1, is DARVTQTPRHKVTEMGQEVTMRCQPILGHNTVFWYRQTMMQGLELLAYFRNRAPLDDSGMPKDRFSAEMPDATLATLKIQPSEPRDSAVYFCASEAGIYEQFFGPGTRLTVL.

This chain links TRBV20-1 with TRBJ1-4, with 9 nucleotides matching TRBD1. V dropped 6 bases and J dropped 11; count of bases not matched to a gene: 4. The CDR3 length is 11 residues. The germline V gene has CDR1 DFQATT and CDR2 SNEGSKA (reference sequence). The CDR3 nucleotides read TGCAGTGCCAGCGACAGGGGGAAACTGTTTTTT. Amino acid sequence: CSASDRGKLFF.

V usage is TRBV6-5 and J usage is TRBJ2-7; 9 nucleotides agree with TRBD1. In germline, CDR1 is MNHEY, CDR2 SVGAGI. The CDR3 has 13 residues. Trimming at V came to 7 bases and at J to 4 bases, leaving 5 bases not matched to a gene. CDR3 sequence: CASKRQGVYEQYF. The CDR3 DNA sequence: TGTGCCAGCAAGAGACAGGGGGTTTACGAGCAGTACTTC.

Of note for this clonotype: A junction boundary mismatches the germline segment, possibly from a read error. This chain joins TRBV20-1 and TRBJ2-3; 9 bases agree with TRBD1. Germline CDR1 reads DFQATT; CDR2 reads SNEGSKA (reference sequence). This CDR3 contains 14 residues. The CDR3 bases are TGCAGTGCCAGAATGACAGGGGGGAGAGATACGCGGTATTTT. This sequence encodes CSARMTGGRDTRYF.

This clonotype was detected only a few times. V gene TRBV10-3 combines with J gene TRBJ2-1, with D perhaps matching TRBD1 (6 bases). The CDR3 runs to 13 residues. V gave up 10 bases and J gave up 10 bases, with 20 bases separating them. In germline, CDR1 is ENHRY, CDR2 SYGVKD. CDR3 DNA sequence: TGTGCCACCCGACAGGACCCCCGGCGAGAGCAGTTCTTC. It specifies CATRQDPRREQFF.

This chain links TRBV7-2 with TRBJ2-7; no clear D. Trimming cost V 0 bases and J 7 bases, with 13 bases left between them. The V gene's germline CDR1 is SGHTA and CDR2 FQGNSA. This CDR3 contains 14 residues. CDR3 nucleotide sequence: TGTACCAGCAGCTTAGCGCTTAGCTACAATGAGCAGTACTTC. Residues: CTSSLALSYNEQYF.

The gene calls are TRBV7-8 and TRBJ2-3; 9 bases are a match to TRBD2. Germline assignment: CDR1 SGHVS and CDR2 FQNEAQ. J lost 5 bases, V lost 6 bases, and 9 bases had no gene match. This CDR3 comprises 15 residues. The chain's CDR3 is CASRVGLAGGDTQYF. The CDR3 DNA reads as TGTGCCAGCAGAGTGGGACTAGCTGGGGGAGATACGCAGTATTTT.

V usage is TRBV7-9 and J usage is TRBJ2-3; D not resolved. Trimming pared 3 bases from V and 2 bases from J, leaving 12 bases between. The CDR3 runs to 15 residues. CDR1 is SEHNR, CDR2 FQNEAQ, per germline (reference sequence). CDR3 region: CASSFGAENTDTQYF. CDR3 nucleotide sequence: TGTGCCAGCAGCTTTGGCGCGGAAAACACAGATACGCAGTATTTT.

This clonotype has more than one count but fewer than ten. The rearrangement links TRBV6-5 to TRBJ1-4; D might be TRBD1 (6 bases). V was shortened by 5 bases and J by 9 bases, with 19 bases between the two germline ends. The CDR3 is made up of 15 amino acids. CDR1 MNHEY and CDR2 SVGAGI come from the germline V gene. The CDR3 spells CASSRTGTSLKKLFF. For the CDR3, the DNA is TGTGCCAGCAGTCGAACCGGGACAAGCCTGAAAAAACTGTTTTTT.

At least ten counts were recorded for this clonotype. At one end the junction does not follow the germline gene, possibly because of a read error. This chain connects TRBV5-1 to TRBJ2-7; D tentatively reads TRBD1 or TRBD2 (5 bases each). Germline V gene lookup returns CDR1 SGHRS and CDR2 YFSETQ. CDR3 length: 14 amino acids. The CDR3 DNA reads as TGTGCCAGCAGCTTAGAAGCTGGGGGCTACGAGCAGTACTTC. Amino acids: CASSLEAGGYEQYF.

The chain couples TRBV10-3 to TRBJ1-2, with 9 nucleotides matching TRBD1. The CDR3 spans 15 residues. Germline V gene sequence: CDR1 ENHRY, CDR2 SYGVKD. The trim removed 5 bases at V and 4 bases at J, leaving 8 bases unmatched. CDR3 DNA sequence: TGTGCCATCAGTACCACGGGACAGGGCTCCTATGGCTACACCTTC. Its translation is CAISTTGQGSYGYTF.

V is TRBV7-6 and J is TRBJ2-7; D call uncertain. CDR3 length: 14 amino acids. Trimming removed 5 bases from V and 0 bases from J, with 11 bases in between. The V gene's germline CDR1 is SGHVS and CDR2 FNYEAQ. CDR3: CASSPMVSSYEQYF. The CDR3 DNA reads TGTGCCAGCAGCCCAATGGTCAGCTCCTACGAGCAGTACTTC.

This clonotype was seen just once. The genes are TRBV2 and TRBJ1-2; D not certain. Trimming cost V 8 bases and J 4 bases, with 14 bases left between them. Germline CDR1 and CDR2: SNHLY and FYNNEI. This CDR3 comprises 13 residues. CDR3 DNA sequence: TGTGCCAGCCAACAAGGGAGCAGCTATGGCTACACCTTC. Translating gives CASQQGSSYGYTF.

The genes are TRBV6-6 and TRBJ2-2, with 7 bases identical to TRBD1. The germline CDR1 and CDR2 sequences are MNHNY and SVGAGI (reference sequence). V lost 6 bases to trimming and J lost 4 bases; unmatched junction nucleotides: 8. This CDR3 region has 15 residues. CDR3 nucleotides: TGTGCCAGCAGGGTAGGACAGGCGACCACCGGGGAGCTGTTTTTT. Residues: CASRVGQATTGELFF.

CDR3 nucleotides: TGTGCCAGCAGCTTCTTCCCTAGCGAAACGTACTTC. This codes for CASSFFPSETYF. The genes are TRBV5-6 and TRBJ2-7, with D tentatively TRBD2 (6 bases). Trimming pared 2 bases from V and 12 bases from J, leaving 15 bases between. The CDR3 consists of 12 residues. The germline gives CDR1 SGHDT, CDR2 YYEEEE.

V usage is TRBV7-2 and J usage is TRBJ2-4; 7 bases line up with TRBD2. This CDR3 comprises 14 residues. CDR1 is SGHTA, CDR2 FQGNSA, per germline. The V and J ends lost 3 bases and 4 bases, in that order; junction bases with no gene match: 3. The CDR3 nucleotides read TGTGCCAGCAGCTTTGGTAGCGGGAAAAACATTCAGTACTTC. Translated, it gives CASSFGSGKNIQYF.

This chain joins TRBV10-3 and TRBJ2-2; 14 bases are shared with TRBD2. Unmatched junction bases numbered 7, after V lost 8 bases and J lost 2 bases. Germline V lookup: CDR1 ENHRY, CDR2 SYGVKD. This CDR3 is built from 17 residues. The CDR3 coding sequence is TGTGCCATCTCTGGACTAGCGGGGGGCCTAAACACCGGGGAGCTGTTTTTT. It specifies CAISGLAGGLNTGELFF.

The CDR3 reads CASRKLAGGDYEQYF. In DNA form, the CDR3 reads TGTGCCAGCAGGAAACTAGCGGGAGGAGACTACGAGCAGTACTTC. The chain uses TRBV6-5 and TRBJ2-7, with 12 bases aligning to TRBD2. This CDR3 is built from 15 residues. Trimming removed 6 bases from V and 3 bases from J; junction bases left unmatched: 6. The germline CDR1 and CDR2 sequences are MNHEY and SVGAGI.

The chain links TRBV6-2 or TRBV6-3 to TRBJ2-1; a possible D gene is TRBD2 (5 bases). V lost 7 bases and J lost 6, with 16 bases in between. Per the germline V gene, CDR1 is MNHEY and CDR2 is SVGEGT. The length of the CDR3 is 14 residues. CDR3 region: CASTQPQLGNEQFF. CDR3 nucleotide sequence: TGTGCCAGCACCCAACCTCAACTAGGCAATGAGCAGTTCTTC.

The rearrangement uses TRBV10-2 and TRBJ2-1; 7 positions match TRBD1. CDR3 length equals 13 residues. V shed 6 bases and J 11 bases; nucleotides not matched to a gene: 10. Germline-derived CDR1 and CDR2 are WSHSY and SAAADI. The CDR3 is CASRDTGAGKQFF. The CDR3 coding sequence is TGCGCCAGCAGGGATACAGGGGCCGGGAAGCAGTTCTTC.

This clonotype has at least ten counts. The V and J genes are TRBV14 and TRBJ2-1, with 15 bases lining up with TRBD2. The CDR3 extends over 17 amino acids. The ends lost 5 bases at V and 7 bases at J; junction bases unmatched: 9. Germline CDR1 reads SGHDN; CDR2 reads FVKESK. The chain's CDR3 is CASSSGTSGRRRNEQFF. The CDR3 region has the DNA TGTGCCAGCAGCTCCGGGACTAGCGGGAGGAGGAGGAATGAGCAGTTCTTC.

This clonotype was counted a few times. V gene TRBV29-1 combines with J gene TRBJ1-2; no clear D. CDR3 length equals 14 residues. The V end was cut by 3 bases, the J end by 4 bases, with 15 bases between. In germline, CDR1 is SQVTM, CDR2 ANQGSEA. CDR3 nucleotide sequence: TGCAGCGTTGAGGGCTCGGCAGAGCTCTATGGCTACACCTTC. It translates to CSVEGSAELYGYTF.

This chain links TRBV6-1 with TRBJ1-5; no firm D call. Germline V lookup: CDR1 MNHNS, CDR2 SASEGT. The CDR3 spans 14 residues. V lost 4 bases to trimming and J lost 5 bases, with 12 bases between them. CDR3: CASSGTLNHQPQHF. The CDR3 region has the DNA TGTGCCAGCAGTGGGACCCTAAACCATCAGCCCCAGCATTTT.

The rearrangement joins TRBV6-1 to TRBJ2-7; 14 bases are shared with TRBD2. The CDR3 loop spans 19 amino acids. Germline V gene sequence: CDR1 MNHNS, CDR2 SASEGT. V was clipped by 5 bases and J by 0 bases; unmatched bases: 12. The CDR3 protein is CASSLRRTSGGSSSYEQYF. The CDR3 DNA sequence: TGTGCCAGCAGTCTTCGCCGGACTAGCGGGGGGTCCTCCTCCTACGAGCAGTACTTC.

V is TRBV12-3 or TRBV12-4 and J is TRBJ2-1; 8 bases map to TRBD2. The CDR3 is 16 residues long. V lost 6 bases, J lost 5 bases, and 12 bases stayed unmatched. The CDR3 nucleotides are TGTGCCAGCAGAAACGCGGGGGGCCCTTTCAACAATGAGCAGTTCTTC. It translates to CASRNAGGPFNNEQFF.